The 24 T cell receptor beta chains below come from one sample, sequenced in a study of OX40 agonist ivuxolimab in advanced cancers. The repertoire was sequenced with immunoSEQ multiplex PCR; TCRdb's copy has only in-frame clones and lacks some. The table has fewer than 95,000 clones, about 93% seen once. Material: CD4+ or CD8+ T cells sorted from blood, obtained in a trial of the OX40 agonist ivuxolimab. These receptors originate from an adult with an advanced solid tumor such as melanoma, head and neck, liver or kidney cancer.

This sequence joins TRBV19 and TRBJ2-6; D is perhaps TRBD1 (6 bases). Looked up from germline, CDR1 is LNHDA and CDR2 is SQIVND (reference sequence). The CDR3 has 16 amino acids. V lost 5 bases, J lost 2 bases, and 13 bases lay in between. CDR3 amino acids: CASSQKQGPGANVLTF. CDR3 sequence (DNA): TGTGCCAGTAGTCAAAAACAGGGTCCTGGGGCCAACGTCCTGACTTTC.

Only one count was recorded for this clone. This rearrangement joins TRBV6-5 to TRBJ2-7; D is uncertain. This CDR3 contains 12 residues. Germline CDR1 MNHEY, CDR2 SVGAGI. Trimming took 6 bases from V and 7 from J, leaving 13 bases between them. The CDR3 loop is CASRSTLGEQYF. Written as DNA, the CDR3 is TGTGCCAGCAGAAGCACGTTGGGGGAGCAGTACTTC.

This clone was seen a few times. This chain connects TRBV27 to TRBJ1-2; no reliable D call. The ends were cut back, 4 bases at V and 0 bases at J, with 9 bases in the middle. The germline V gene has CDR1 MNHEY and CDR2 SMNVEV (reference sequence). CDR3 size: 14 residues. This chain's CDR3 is CASSYNRANYGYTF. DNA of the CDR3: TGTGCCAGCAGTTATAACCGGGCTAACTATGGCTACACCTTC.

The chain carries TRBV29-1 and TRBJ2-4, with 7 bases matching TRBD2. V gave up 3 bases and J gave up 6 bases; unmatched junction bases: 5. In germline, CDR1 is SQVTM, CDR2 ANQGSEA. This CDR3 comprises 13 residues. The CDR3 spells CSVDPGGTNIQYF. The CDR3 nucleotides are TGCAGCGTTGATCCCGGGGGGACAAACATTCAGTACTTC.

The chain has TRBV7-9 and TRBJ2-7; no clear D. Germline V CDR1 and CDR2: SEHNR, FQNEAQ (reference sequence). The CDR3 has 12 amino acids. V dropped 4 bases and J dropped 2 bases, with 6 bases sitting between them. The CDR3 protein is CASSWFTYEQYF. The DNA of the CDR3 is TGTGCCAGCAGCTGGTTCACCTACGAGCAGTACTTC.

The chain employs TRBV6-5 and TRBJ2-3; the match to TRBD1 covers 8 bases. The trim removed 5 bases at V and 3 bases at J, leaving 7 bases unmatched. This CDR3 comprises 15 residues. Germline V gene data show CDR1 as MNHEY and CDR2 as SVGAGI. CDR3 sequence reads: CASSTSRTGTDTQYF. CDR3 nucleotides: TGTGCCAGCAGTACCAGTAGGACAGGGACAGATACGCAGTATTTT.

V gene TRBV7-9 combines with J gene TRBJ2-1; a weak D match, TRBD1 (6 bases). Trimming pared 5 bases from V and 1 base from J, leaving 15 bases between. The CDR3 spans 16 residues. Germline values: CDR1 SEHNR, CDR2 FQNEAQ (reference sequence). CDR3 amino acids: CASSPGARGSYNEQFF. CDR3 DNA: TGTGCCAGCAGCCCAGGCGCGAGGGGGTCCTACAATGAGCAGTTCTTC.

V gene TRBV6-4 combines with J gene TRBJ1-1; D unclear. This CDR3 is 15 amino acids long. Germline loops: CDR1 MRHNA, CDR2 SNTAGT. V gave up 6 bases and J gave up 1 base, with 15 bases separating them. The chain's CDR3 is CASRAELGENTEAFF. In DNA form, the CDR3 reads TGTGCCAGCAGAGCTGAATTGGGTGAGAACACTGAAGCTTTCTTT.

The CDR3 coding sequence is TGTGCCAGCACCTCAACCACAGGGTCCACAGATACGCAGTATTTT. It is translated as CASTSTTGSTDTQYF. This chain connects TRBV6-5 to TRBJ2-3; possible D gene TRBD1, 6 bases. The CDR3 is 15 residues long. Germline V gives CDR1 MNHEY, CDR2 SVGAGI. V shed 7 bases and J shed 2 bases, with 16 bases lying between them.

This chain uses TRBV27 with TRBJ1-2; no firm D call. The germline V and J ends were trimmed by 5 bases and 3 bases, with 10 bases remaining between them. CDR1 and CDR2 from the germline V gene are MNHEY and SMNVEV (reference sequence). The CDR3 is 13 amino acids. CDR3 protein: CASSQNGDYGYTF. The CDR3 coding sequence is TGTGCCAGCAGTCAAAATGGGGACTATGGCTACACCTTC.

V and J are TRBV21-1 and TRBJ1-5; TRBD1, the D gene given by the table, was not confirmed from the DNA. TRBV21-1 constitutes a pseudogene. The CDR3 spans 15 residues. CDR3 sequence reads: CASSSKGQPNQPQHF. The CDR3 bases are TGTGCCAGCAGCTCAAAAGGACAGCCTAATCAGCCCCAGCATTTT.

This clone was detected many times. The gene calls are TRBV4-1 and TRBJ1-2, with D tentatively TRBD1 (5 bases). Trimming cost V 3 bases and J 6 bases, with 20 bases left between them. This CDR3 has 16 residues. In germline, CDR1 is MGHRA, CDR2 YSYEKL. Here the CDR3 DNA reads TGCGCCAGCAGCCAGGCCCTGCGGGGCCTGGGAGATGGCTACACCTTC. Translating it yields CASSQALRGLGDGYTF.

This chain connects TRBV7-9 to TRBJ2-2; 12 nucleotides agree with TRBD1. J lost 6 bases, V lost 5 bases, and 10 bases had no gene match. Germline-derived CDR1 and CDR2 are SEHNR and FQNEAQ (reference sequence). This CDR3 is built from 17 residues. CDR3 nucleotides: TGTGCCAGCAGCCCGAACGGGGACAGGGGGCCATCCGGGGAGCTGTTTTTT. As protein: CASSPNGDRGPSGELFF.

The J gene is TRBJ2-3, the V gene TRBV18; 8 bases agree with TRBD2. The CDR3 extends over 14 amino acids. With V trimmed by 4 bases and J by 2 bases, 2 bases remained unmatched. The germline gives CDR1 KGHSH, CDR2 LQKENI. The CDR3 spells CASSLGRVTDTQYF. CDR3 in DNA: TGTGCCAGCTCACTCGGGAGGGTCACAGATACGCAGTATTTT. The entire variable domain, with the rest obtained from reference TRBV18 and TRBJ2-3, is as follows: NAGVMQNPRHLVRRRGQEARLRCSPMKGHSHVYWYRQLPEEGLKFMVYLQKENIIDESGMPKERFSAEFPKEGPSILRIQQVVRGDSAAYFCASSLGRVTDTQYFGPGTRLTVL.

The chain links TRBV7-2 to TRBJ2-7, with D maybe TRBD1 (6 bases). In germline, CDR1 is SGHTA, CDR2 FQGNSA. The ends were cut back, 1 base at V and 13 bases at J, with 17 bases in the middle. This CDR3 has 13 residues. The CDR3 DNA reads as TGTGCCAGCAGCTTAGACCCCGTCGCAGGGGAATACTTC. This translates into CASSLDPVAGEYF.

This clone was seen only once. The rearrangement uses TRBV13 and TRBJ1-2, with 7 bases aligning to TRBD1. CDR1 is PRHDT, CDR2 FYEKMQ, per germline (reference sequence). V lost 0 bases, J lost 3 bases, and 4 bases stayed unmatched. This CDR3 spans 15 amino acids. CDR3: CASSLGQGGHYGYTF. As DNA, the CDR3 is TGTGCCAGCAGCTTAGGTCAGGGGGGCCACTATGGCTACACCTTC. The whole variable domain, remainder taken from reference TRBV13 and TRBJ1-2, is AAGVIQSPRHLIKEKRETATLKCYPIPRHDTVYWYQQGPGQDPQFLISFYEKMQSDKGSIPDRFSAQQFSDYHSELNMSSLELGDSALYFCASSLGQGGHYGYTFGSGTRLTVV.

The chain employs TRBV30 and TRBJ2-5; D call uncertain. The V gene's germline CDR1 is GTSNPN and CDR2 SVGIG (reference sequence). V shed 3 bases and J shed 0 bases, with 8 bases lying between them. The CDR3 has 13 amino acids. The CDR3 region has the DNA TGTGCCTGGAGCAAAGGGTACCAAGAGACCCAGTACTTC. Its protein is CAWSKGYQETQYF.

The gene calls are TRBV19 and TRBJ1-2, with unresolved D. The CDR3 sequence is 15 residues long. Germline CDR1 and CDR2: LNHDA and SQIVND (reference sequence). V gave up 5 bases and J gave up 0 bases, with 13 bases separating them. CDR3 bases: TGTGCCAGTAGTGCGCTGGCTGCGGCTAACTATGGCTACACCTTC. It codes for CASSALAAANYGYTF. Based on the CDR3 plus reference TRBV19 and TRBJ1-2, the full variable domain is DGGITQSPKYLFRKEGQNVTLSCEQNLNHDAMYWYRQDPGQGLRLIYYSQIVNDFQKGDIAEGYSVSREKKESFPLTVTSAQKNPTAFYLCASSALAAANYGYTFGSGTRLTVV.

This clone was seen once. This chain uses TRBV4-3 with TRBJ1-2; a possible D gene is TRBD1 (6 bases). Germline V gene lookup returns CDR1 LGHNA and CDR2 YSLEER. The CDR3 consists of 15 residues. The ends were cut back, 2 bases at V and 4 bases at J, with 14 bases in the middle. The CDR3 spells CASSQSIGGAYGYTF. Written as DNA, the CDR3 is TGCGCCAGCAGCCAATCGATAGGGGGGGCCTATGGCTACACCTTC.

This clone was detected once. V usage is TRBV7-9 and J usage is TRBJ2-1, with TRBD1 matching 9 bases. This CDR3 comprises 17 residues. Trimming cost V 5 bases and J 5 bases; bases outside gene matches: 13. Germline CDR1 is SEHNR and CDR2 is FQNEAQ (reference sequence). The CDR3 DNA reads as TGTGCCAGCAGCCCACAGGGGGCGAGTCTCTTCGACAATGAGCAGTTCTTC. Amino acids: CASSPQGASLFDNEQFF.

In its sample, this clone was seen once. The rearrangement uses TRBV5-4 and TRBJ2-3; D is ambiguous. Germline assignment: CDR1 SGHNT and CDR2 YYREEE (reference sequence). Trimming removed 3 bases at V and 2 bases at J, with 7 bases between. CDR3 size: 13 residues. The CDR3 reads CASSSNPTDTQYF. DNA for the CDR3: TGTGCCAGCAGCTCAAACCCCACAGATACGCAGTATTTT.

The CDR3 bases are TGTGCCAGCAGTCTACAGGGGGATGCTTTCTTT. Amino acid sequence: CASSLQGDAFF. V usage is TRBV5-6 and J usage is TRBJ1-1, with 8 nucleotides matching TRBD1. V dropped 5 bases and J dropped 11; count of bases not matched to a gene: 5. This CDR3 is 11 amino acids long. Germline assignment: CDR1 SGHDT and CDR2 YYEEEE.

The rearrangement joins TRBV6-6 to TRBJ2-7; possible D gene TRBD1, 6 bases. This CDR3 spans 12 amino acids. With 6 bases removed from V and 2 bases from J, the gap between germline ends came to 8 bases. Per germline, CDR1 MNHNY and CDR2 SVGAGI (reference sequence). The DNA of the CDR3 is TGTGCCAGCAGGACAGGAGCCTACGAGCAGTACTTC. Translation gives CASRTGAYEQYF.

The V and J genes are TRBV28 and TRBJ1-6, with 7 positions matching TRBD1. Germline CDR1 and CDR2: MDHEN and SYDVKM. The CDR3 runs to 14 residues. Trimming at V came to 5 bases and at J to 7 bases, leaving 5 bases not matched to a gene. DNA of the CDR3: TGTGCCAGCAGTAAGACAGGGTCGAATTCACCCCTCCACTTT. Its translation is CASSKTGSNSPLHF.